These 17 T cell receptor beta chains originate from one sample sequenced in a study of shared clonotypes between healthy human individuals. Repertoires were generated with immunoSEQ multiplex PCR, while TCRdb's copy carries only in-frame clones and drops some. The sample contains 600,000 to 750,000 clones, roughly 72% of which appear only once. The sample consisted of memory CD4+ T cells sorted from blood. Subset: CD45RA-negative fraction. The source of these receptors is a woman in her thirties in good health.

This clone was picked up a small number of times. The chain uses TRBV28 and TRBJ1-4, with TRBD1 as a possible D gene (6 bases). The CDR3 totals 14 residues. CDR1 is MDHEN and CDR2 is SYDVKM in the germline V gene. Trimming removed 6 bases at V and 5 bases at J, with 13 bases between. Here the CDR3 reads CASSPGQTNEKLFF. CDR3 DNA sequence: TGTGCCAGCAGCCCTGGACAGACGAATGAAAAACTGTTTTTT. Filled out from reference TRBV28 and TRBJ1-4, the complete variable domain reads DVKVTQSSRYLVKRTGEKVFLECVQDMDHENMFWYRQDPGLGLRLIYFSYDVKMKEKGDIPEGYSVSREKKERFSLILESASTNQTSMYLCASSPGQTNEKLFFGSGTQLSVL.

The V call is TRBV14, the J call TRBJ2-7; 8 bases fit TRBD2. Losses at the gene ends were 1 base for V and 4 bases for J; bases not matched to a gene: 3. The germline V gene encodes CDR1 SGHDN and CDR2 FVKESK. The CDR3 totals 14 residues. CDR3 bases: TGTGCCAGCAGCCAAGGCACTAGCGGATACGAGCAGTACTTC. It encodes CASSQGTSGYEQYF.

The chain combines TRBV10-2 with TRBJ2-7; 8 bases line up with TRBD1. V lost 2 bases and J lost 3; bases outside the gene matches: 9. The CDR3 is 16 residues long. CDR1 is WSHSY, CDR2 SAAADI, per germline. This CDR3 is CASSEPWTGRSYEQYF. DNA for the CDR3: TGCGCCAGCAGTGAGCCATGGACAGGGAGGAGCTACGAGCAGTACTTC.

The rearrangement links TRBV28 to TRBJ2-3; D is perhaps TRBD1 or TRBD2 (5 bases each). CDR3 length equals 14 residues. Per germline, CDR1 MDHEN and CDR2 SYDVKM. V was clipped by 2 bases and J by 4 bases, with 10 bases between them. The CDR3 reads CASSLTGPPDTQYF. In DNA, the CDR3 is TGTGCCAGCAGTTTAACGGGACCGCCAGATACGCAGTATTTT.

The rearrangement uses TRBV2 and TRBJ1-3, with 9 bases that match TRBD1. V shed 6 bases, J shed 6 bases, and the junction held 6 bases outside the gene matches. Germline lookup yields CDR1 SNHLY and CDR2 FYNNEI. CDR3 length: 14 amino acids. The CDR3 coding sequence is TGTGCCAGCAGACCCGGACAGGGGAAAAACACCATATATTTT. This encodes CASRPGQGKNTIYF.

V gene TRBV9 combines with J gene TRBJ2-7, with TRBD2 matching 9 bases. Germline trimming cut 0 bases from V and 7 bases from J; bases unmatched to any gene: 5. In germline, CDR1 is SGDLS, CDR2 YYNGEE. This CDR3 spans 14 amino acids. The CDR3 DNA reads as TGTGCCAGCAGCGTAGAACTAGCGGGCCGGGAGCAGTACTTC. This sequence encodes CASSVELAGREQYF.

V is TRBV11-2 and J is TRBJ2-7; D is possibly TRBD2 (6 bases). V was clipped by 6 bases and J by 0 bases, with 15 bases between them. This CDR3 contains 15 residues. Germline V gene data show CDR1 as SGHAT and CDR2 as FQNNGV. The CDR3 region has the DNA TGTGCCAGCAGAGACTATAGCGGACGCTCCTACGAGCAGTACTTC. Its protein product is CASRDYSGRSYEQYF.

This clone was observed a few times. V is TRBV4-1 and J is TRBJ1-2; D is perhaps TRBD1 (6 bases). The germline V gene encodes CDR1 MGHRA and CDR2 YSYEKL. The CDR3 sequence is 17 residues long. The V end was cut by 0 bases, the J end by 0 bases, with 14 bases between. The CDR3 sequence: CASSQDGGRPANYGYTF. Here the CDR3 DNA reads TGCGCCAGCAGCCAAGATGGGGGGCGTCCAGCTAACTATGGCTACACCTTC.

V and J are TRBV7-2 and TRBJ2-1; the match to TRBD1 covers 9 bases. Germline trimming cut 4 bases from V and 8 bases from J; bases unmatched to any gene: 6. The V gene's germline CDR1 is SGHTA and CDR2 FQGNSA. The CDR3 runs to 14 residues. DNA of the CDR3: TGTGCCAGCAGCTCCGGGACAGGGTCTGATGAGCAGTTCTTC. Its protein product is CASSSGTGSDEQFF. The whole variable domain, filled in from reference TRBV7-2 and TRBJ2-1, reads GAGVSQSPSNKVTEKGKDVELRCDPISGHTALYWYRQSLGQGLEFLIYFQGNSAPDKSGLPSDRFSAERTGGSVSTLTIQRTQQEDSAVYLCASSSGTGSDEQFFGPGTRLTVL.

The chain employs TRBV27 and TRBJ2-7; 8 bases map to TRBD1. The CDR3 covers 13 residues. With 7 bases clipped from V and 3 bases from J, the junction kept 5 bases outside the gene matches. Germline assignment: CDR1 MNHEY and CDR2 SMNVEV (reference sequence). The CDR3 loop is CASTPGTGYEQYF. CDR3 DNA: TGTGCCAGCACCCCCGGGACAGGCTACGAGCAGTACTTC.

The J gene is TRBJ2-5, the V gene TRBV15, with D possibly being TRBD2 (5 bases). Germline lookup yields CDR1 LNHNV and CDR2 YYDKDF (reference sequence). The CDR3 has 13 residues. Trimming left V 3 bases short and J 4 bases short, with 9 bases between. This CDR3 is CATSREVPETQYF. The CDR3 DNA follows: TGTGCCACCAGCAGGGAGGTTCCAGAGACCCAGTACTTC.

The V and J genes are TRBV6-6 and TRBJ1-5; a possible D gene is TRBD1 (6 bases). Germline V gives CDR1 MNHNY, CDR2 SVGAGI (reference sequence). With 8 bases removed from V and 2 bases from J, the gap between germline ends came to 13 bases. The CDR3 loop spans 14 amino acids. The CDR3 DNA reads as TGTGCCAGCCGGGACATTCAACGCAATCAGCCCCAGCATTTT. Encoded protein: CASRDIQRNQPQHF.

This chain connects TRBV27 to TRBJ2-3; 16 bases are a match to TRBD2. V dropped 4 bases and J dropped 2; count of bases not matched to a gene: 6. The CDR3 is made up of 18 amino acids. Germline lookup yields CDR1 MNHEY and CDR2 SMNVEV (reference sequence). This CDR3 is CASSSSGTSGRATDTQYF. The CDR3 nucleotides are TGTGCCAGCAGTTCATCCGGGACTAGCGGGAGGGCCACAGATACGCAGTATTTT.

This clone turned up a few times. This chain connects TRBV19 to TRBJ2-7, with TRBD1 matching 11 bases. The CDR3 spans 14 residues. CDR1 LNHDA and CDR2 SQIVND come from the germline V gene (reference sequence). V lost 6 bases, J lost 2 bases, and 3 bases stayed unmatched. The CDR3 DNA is TGTGCCAGTAGCCTGGACAGGGGGCCCTACGAGCAGTACTTC. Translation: CASSLDRGPYEQYF.

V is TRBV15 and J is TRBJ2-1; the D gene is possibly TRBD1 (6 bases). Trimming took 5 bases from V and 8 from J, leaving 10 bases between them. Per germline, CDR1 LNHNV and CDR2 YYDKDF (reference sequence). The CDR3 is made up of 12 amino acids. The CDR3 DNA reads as TGTGCCACCAGCTTACAGGGATATGAGCAGTTCTTC. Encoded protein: CATSLQGYEQFF.

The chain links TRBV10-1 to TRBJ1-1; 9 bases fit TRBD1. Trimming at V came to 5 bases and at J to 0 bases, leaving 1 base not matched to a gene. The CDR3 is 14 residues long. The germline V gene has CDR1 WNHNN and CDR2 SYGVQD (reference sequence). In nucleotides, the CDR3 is TGCGCCAGCAGTAGGGACAGGGTGAACACTGAAGCTTTCTTT. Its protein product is CASSRDRVNTEAFF.

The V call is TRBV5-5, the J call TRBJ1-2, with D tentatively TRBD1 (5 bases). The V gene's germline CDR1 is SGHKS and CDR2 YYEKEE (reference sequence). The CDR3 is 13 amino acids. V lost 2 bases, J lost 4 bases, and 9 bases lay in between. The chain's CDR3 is CASSFDSFYGYTF. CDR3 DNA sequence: TGTGCCAGCAGCTTTGACAGCTTCTATGGCTACACCTTC.